The sample holds a few counts of the clone carrying this TCR beta chain. With a J-beta primer mix and a sample-barcoded 5' primer, a second PCR ran 7 to 11 cycles. TCRdb fed the 5' RACE reads into MiXCR, producing one record per CDR3 protein. The sample lists hundreds of thousands of distinct CDR3 sequences, 20% to 30% seen once, with 8.7% in the top ten. The source of the sample is a study of blood T cells in healthy people across ages. Germline CDR1 reads DFQATT; CDR2 reads SNEGSKA (reference sequence). CDR3 length equals 14 residues. V was shortened by 1 base and J by 4 bases, with 12 bases between the two germline ends. Peripheral blood, about 10 milliliters per donor, was collected. A further study also used this sample, focusing on T cells of mothers and their children.

Material for sequencing was blood. The receptor was derived from a boy aged 10-17 years in good health. The chain recombines TRBV20-1 with TRBJ2-3; no reliable D call. CDR3 region: CSARVWRSPDTQYF. CDR3 in DNA: TGCAGTGCTAGAGTTTGGCGGAGCCCAGATACGCAGTATTTT.